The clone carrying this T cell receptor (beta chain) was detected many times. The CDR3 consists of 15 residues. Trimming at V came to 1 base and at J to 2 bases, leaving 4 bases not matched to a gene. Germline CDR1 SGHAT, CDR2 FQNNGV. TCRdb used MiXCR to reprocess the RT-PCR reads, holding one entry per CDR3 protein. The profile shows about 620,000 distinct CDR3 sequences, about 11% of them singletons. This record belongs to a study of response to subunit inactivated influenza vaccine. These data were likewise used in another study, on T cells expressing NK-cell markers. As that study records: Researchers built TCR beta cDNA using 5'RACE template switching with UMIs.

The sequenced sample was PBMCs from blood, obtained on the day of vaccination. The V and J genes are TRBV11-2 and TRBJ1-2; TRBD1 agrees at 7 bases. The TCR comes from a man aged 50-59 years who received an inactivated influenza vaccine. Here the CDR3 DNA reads TGTGCCAGCAGCTTAGCTCCGACAGGGAACTATGGCTACACCTTC. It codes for CASSLAPTGNYGYTF.